One sample yielded the 3 T cell receptor beta chains listed below, sequenced in a study of T cells in Graves' hyperthyroidism and ophthalmopathy. Researchers amplified the TCR beta CDR3 regions from RNA transcripts. The TCR CDR3 was amplified in a first-round RT-PCR using the HTBI primer set. TCRdb used MiXCR to reprocess the multiplex PCR reads, holding one entry per CDR3 protein. Here the sample spans 550,000 to 650,000 distinct CDR3 sequences, roughly 13% being singletons. The sample was blood. These receptors originate from a woman younger than 45 with Graves' hyperthyroidism that later progressed to Graves' ophthalmopathy.

This clonotype was seen repeatedly, ten times or more. J is TRBJ2-5 and V is TRBV6-5; 7 bases align to TRBD2. Germline V gene data show CDR1 as MNHEY and CDR2 as SVGAGI. The V and J ends lost 2 bases and 5 bases, in that order; junction bases with no gene match: 5. The CDR3 covers 14 residues. CDR3: CASSYEGGEETQYF. The CDR3 DNA reads as TGTGCCAGCAGTTACGAGGGAGGGGAGGAGACCCAGTACTTC.

The genes are TRBV6-2 or TRBV6-3 and TRBJ1-1, with D unclear. Per germline, CDR1 MNHEY and CDR2 SVGEGT. V was cut by 5 bases and J by 7 bases, with 11 bases left in between. CDR3 length equals 12 residues. The CDR3 region is CASSPQVYEAFF. Here the CDR3 DNA reads TGTGCCAGCAGTCCCCAGGTATATGAAGCTTTCTTT.

The table lists this clonotype with many counts. J is TRBJ2-3 and V is TRBV11-3, with 8 bases aligning to TRBD1. The V gene end was trimmed by 2 bases and the J gene end by 5 bases; junction bases not matched to a gene: 6. Germline V gene lookup returns CDR1 SGHNT and CDR2 YENEEA. The length of the CDR3 is 15 residues. DNA of the CDR3: TGTGCCAGCAGCTTACTGGCAGGGGGCATAGATACGCAGTATTTT. It codes for CASSLLAGGIDTQYF.